This entry lists 24 T cell receptor beta chains sequenced from one sample in a study of shared clonotypes between healthy human individuals. Naive CD8 populations comprised CD45RO-negative cells positively selected for CCR7, excluding terminally differentiated effector memory CD45RA+ cells. Sequenced by immunoSEQ multiplex PCR; TCRdb stores in-frame clones only, minus some. The sample holds about 2 million clones; about 95% are singletons and the top ten take 0.9% to 1.4%. The sample taken for sequencing was naive CD8+ T cells sorted from blood. The receptors derive from a man in his late teens or twenties in good health.

This sequence joins TRBV7-9 and TRBJ2-4; a possible D gene is TRBD2 (5 bases). This CDR3 is 15 amino acids long. Between the trimmed V and J ends, which lost 0 bases and 0 bases, there was a span of 6 bases. Germline V gene lookup returns CDR1 SEHNR and CDR2 FQNEAQ (reference sequence). The CDR3 DNA reads as TGTGCCAGCAGCTTAGCCCGGGGAGCCAAAAACATTCAGTACTTC. Translation: CASSLARGAKNIQYF. The full variable domain, completed using reference TRBV7-9 and TRBJ2-4, is DTGVSQNPRHKITKRGQNVTFRCDPISEHNRLYWYRQTLGQGPEFLTYFQNEAQLEKSRLLSDRFSAERPKGSFSTLEIQRTEQGDSAMYLCASSLARGAKNIQYFGAGTRLSVL.

The genes are TRBV28 and TRBJ2-3; either TRBD1 or TRBD2 may supply D (5 bases each). The CDR3 is 15 residues long. Trimming pared 0 bases from V and 1 base from J, leaving 8 bases between. CDR1 is MDHEN and CDR2 is SYDVKM in the germline V gene. The CDR3 bases are TGTGCCAGCAGTTTATGGGTGGGGGGCACAGATACGCAGTATTTT. Translated, it gives CASSLWVGGTDTQYF.

Points on this clone: Other DNA sequences in this sample translate to the same CDR3. This chain links TRBV4-1 with TRBJ2-7; D is undetermined. Germline-derived CDR1 and CDR2 are MGHRA and YSYEKL. This CDR3 contains 13 residues. Trimming shortened V by 2 bases and J by 4 bases, and 9 bases separated the two germline ends. DNA of the CDR3: TGCGCCAGCAGCCAATCGGCTTCTTACGAGCAGTACTTC. As protein: CASSQSASYEQYF.

The V and J genes are TRBV6-5 and TRBJ2-2, with TRBD2 matching over 8 bases. The length of the CDR3 is 16 residues. Unmatched junction bases numbered 10, after V lost 2 bases and J lost 8 bases. Germline lookup yields CDR1 MNHEY and CDR2 SVGAGI. As DNA, the CDR3 is TGTGCCAGCAGTTACCCCGGGGGGGGGCGAACAGGGGAGCTGTTTTTT. It encodes CASSYPGGGRTGELFF.

The chain has TRBV28 and TRBJ1-6; D possibly corresponds to TRBD1 (5 bases). CDR1 is MDHEN and CDR2 is SYDVKM in the germline V gene. The CDR3 is 13 residues long. V was cut by 6 bases and J by 9 bases, with 12 bases left in between. Here the CDR3 DNA reads TGTGCCAGCAGCTCTTTCGGGGGTTCACCCCTCCACTTT. Its translation is CASSSFGGSPLHF.

The chain joins TRBV7-9 to TRBJ2-5, with TRBD2 identical over 11 bases. The CDR3 is 16 amino acids. Germline loops: CDR1 SEHNR, CDR2 FQNEAQ (reference sequence). With V trimmed by 4 bases and J by 2 bases, 6 bases remained unmatched. CDR3 in DNA: TGTGCCAGCAGCTCCGGGACTAGCGGAGTTCAAGAGACCCAGTACTTC. This encodes CASSSGTSGVQETQYF.

Here the CDR3 reads CAIRLQGDVEAFF. CDR3 DNA sequence: TGTGCCATCAGATTACAGGGGGATGTTGAAGCTTTCTTT. The chain employs TRBV10-3 and TRBJ1-1, with 8 bases fitting TRBD1. The CDR3 length is 13 residues. From germline, CDR1 is ENHRY and CDR2 SYGVKD. The trim removed 6 bases at V and 7 bases at J, leaving 7 bases unmatched.

CDR3 loop: CASTLVGPSYNEQFF. The CDR3 DNA reads TGTGCCAGCACCCTGGTTGGTCCCTCCTACAATGAGCAGTTCTTC. V and J are TRBV6-6 and TRBJ2-1; no definite D call. The CDR3 is 15 amino acids. CDR1 is MNHNY and CDR2 is SVGAGI in the germline V gene (reference sequence). The ends were cut back, 7 bases at V and 0 bases at J, with 13 bases in the middle.

This chain uses TRBV4-2 with TRBJ2-5; D is unclear. Germline lookup yields CDR1 LGHNA and CDR2 YNFKEQ. The CDR3 runs to 16 residues. Trimming cost V 0 bases and J 0 bases, with 11 bases left between them. The CDR3 reads CASSQEETWDQETQYF. Here the CDR3 DNA reads TGTGCCAGCAGCCAAGAGGAGACCTGGGACCAAGAGACCCAGTACTTC.

The chain uses TRBV13 and TRBJ2-3; 14 bases map to TRBD2. Germline loops: CDR1 PRHDT, CDR2 FYEKMQ (reference sequence). The CDR3 runs to 17 residues. V shed 5 bases, J shed 6 bases, and the junction held 10 bases outside the gene matches. The CDR3 reads CASSSPTSGGAQDTQYF. The CDR3 bases are TGTGCCAGCAGCAGCCCGACTAGCGGGGGGGCCCAGGATACGCAGTATTTT.

The chain has TRBV19 and TRBJ2-3; 10 bases fit TRBD2. The CDR3 consists of 15 residues. After removal of 6 bases from V and 2 bases from J, the junction contained 5 bases not matched to a gene. From germline, CDR1 is LNHDA and CDR2 SQIVND (reference sequence). CDR3 in amino acids: CASSTGTSDTDTQYF. The DNA of the CDR3 is TGTGCCAGTAGCACCGGGACTAGCGACACAGATACGCAGTATTTT.

The gene calls are TRBV9 and TRBJ2-1, with D perhaps matching TRBD1 (5 bases). CDR3 length: 11 residues. V was cut by 3 bases and J by 8 bases, with 6 bases left in between. CDR1 and CDR2 from the germline V gene are SGDLS and YYNGEE. CDR3 in amino acids: CASSGGYEQFF. The CDR3 nucleotides are TGTGCCAGCAGCGGGGGCTATGAGCAGTTCTTC.

J is TRBJ2-5 and V is TRBV18; TRBD2 might be the D (6 bases). The CDR3 loop spans 14 amino acids. Per germline, CDR1 KGHSH and CDR2 LQKENI. Trimming removed 6 bases from V and 3 bases from J, with 14 bases in between. CDR3 sequence (DNA): TGTGCCAGCTCCCTCGGACTAAGCGAAGAGACCCAGTACTTC. It yields the protein CASSLGLSEETQYF.

The V and J genes are TRBV13 and TRBJ2-7, with 7 bases fitting TRBD2. CDR3 size: 14 residues. CDR1 and CDR2 (germline): PRHDT, FYEKMQ (reference sequence). Trimming at V came to 4 bases and at J to 7 bases, leaving 10 bases not matched to a gene. In DNA, the CDR3 is TGTGCCAGCAGCTCGCCACCGTCTAGCGGTGAGCAGTACTTC. This translates into CASSSPPSSGEQYF.

This sequence joins TRBV7-6 and TRBJ2-1; TRBD2 matches at 11 bases. J was trimmed by 9 bases and V by 10 bases; bases with no gene match: 11. Germline CDR1 is SGHVS and CDR2 is FNYEAQ. The length of the CDR3 is 14 residues. The CDR3 region is CATSLAGGPSEQFF. CDR3 DNA: TGTGCCACCAGTCTAGCGGGGGGCCCCTCTGAGCAGTTCTTC.

The chain couples TRBV6-6 to TRBJ1-4; D is possibly TRBD1 (6 bases). CDR1 is MNHNY and CDR2 is SVGAGI in the germline V gene (reference sequence). V was clipped by 5 bases and J by 7 bases, with 14 bases between them. CDR3 size: 14 residues. CDR3 sequence (DNA): TGTGCCAGCAGTCGCGCAGGGGCGGGTGAAAAACTGTTTTTT. The encoded protein is CASSRAGAGEKLFF.

This sequence joins TRBV5-4 and TRBJ2-1, with 7 bases identical to TRBD1. Germline assignment: CDR1 SGHNT and CDR2 YYREEE (reference sequence). V was pared by 0 bases and J by 2 bases, with 2 bases of the junction left unmatched. There are 15 residues in the CDR3. In DNA, the CDR3 is TGTGCCAGCAGCTTGGAGGGGGCGACCTACAATGAGCAGTTCTTC. Amino acids: CASSLEGATYNEQFF.

The rearrangement joins TRBV6-1 to TRBJ2-1; 10 nucleotides line up with TRBD2. CDR1 MNHNS and CDR2 SASEGT come from the germline V gene. V trimming: 1 base; J trimming: 7 bases; junction bases outside the gene matches: 4. The CDR3 runs to 15 residues. The CDR3 spells CASSEVIAGGNEQFF. As DNA, the CDR3 is TGTGCCAGCAGTGAAGTAATAGCGGGGGGTAATGAGCAGTTCTTC.

Details on this clone: The same CDR3 can be traced to other DNA sequences in this sample. This sequence joins TRBV6-6 and TRBJ2-7; 9 bases align to TRBD2. CDR1 is MNHNY and CDR2 is SVGAGI in the germline V gene (reference sequence). V dropped 2 bases and J dropped 0; count of bases not matched to a gene: 2. The CDR3 length is 15 residues. CDR3 protein: CASSYGSGSSYEQYF. The CDR3 DNA sequence: TGTGCCAGCAGTTACGGTAGCGGGAGCTCCTACGAGCAGTACTTC.

The V call is TRBV27, the J call TRBJ2-7; D not certain. Germline values: CDR1 MNHEY, CDR2 SMNVEV (reference sequence). The CDR3 totals 13 residues. Trimming stripped 0 bases from V and 6 bases from J, with 9 bases between. CDR3 protein: CASSLSSPSEQYF. CDR3 bases: TGTGCCAGCAGTTTATCGAGCCCCAGCGAGCAGTACTTC.

On this clone: Additional DNA sequences in this sample encode the identical CDR3. The chain recombines TRBV27 with TRBJ1-1; no clear D gene. The CDR3 runs to 14 residues. V lost 2 bases and J 0 bases, leaving 7 bases between the germline ends. The germline V gene encodes CDR1 MNHEY and CDR2 SMNVEV (reference sequence). The CDR3 nucleotides are TGTGCCAGCAGTTTAAGCAGTTTGAACACTGAAGCTTTCTTT. Translation gives CASSLSSLNTEAFF.

The CDR3 DNA sequence: TGCGCCAGCAGCCCACCGGGCCAGGGGTACGAGCAGTACTTC. Residues: CASSPPGQGYEQYF. The chain employs TRBV4-1 and TRBJ2-7; possible D gene TRBD1, 6 bases. The ends were cut back, 4 bases at V and 4 bases at J, with 14 bases in the middle. CDR1 MGHRA and CDR2 YSYEKL come from the germline V gene. The CDR3 covers 14 residues.

This clone was seen once. The chain combines TRBV9 with TRBJ2-1; TRBD2 aligns across 7 bases. CDR3 length equals 15 residues. V trimming: 4 bases; J trimming: 7 bases; junction bases outside the gene matches: 11. From germline, CDR1 is SGDLS and CDR2 YYNGEE. For the CDR3, the DNA is TGTGCCAGCAGCCCCCCGGCTAGCGGAGAGAATGAGCAGTTCTTC. Translating it yields CASSPPASGENEQFF. The full variable domain, its missing parts supplied by reference TRBV9 and TRBJ2-1, is DSGVTQTPKHLITATGQRVTLRCSPRSGDLSVYWYQQSLDQGLQFLIQYYNGEERAKGNILERFSAQQFPDLHSELNLSSLELGDSALYFCASSPPASGENEQFFGPGTRLTVL.

This clone was seen a single time. The rearrangement joins TRBV13 to TRBJ2-1, with no clear D. Deletions cut 6 bases from V and 8 bases from J, with 5 bases between. CDR1 is PRHDT, CDR2 FYEKMQ, per germline (reference sequence). The CDR3 contains 10 residues. CDR3 loop: CASSGHEQFF. The CDR3 DNA reads TGTGCCAGCAGTGGCCATGAGCAGTTCTTC.